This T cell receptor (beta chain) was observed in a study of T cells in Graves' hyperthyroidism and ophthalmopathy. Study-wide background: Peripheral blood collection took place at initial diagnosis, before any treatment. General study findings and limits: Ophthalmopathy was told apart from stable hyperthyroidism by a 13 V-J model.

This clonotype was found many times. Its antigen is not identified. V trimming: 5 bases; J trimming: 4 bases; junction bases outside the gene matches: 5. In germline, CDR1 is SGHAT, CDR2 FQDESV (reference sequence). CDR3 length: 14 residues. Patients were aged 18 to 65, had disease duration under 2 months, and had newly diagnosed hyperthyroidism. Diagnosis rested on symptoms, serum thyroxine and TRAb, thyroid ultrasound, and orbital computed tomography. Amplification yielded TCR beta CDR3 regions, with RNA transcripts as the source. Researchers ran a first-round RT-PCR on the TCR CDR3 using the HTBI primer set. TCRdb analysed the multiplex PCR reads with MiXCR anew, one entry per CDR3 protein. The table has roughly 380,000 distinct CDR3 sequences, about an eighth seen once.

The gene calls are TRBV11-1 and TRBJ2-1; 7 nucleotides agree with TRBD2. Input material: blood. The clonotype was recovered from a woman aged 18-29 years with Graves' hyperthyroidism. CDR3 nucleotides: TGTGCCAGCAGCCCCCGGGACTATTACAATGAGCAGTTCTTC. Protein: CASSPRDYYNEQFF.